This T cell receptor (beta chain) was recovered during a study of T cells expressing NK-cell markers (dated by TCRdb to between 2020 and 2021). Turning to the overall study: In sorted CD3+CD56+NKG2C+, CD3+CD56+NKG2C- and CD3+CD56-NKG2C+ T-cell subsets from several donors, TCR beta-chain repertoires were profiled. All eight donors whose samples were sequenced were randomly selected healthy volunteers, three of them men and five women. Among the eight sequenced donors, only one was HCMV-seronegative, while the other seven were HCMV-seropositive. The libraries were sequenced on Illumina HiSeq 2000/2500, MiSeq or NextSeq, producing 2 x 150 bp reads.

These reads were obtained on an Illumina HiSeq 2000. The TCR beta cDNA libraries were made using 5'RACE template switching, a step that added both a universal primer site and unique molecular identifiers. cDNA synthesis was primed from the TCR beta constant segment and was followed by two successive PCR amplification steps. Per the original workflow: MIGEC was used to demultiplex reads and group the reads by UMI, and MiTCR was used to assemble and quantify clonotypes. To exclude erroneous sequences, only TCR cDNA sequences supported by at least two reads were retained. Downstream repertoire analysis used the tcR package, and clonotypes were matched across fractions by CDR3 nucleotide sequence plus V segment. VDJmatch was used to annotate antigen specificity against VDJdb, with one amino acid substitution in CDR3 allowed. Reads reprocessed by TCRdb are summarized as one entry per CDR3 protein sequence, and DNA is absent. These V and J calls derive from TCRdb rather than the authors' analysis. The table of this sample itemizes fewer than 400,000 distinct CDR3 sequences. The top ten clonotypes cover around 11% of the sample.

As regards this clonotype: The antigen this receptor binds is unknown.

CDR1 SGHVS and CDR2 FQNEAQ are derived from the germline V gene. Including the terminal cysteine and phenylalanine, the CDR3 comprises 12 residues. DNA was not recorded. HCMV-specific IgG was detected in serum with a commercial ELISA kit to determine HCMV serostatus. Peripheral blood mononuclear cells were isolated from blood by Ficoll density gradient centrifugation. The investigation overall reported the following: In over 5 donors, the dominant CD3+CD56+NKG2C+ clonotypes were among the top 10 CD8+ clonotypes and accounted for roughly 1.0-7.5% of CD8+ T cells. Whether the expanded NKG2C-expressing T cell clones were specific for HCMV antigens was left unclear. Those dominant clonotypes were again the most abundant among CD3+CD56-NKG2C+ cells in a handful of donors, at about 25-60.1%.

Recombination joined TRBV7-8 with TRBJ2-7; TCRdb lists TRBD1, though no DNA is available to test this call. The clonotype originates from a woman in her forties or fifties in good health. Donor details come from another sample of the same person, matched by shared clones. Sequencing was carried out using blood T cells: a sorted CD56 or NKG2C T cell subset, CD4+ or CD8+ T cells, or bulk PBMC T cells (not recorded which). The CDR3 corresponds to CASSPVGAEQYF. Joined to the reference TRBV7-8 and TRBJ2-7 proteins, this CDR3 gives the full variable domain: GAGVSQSPRYKVAKRGQDVALRCDPISGHVSLFWYQQALGQGPEFLTYFQNEAQLDKSGLPSDRFFAERPEGSVSTLKIQRTQQEDSAVYLCASSPVGAEQYFGPGTRLTVT.